These T cell receptor beta chains were read from a single sample in a study of cytomegalovirus exposure and HLA in healthy donors. Measured with immunoSEQ multiplex PCR; TCRdb has only the in-frame clones, and not every one. The table has 100,000 to 150,000 clones, 75% seen once; the top ten hold more than 2.5%. The sequencing sample was made of PBMCs. These receptors were taken from a woman between 45 and 65 years old in good health and CMV-seronegative. CDR3s include the opening cysteine and the closing phenylalanine or tryptophan. D genes are given only for firm matches. Clone size is given for some rows only: seen once, a few or many times, or a class if the clone is expanded.

D gene,J gene,clone size,V gene,CDR3 DNA,CDR3 protein
TRBD1,TRBJ2-3,.,TRBV5-4,TGTGCCAGCAGCTTGGTCGACAGGGTCACAGATACGCAGTATTTT,CASSLVDRVTDTQYF
TRBD2,TRBJ2-3,.,TRBV7-2,TGTGCCAGCAGCTTAGTTGCTAGCGGGAGGGATACGCAGTATTTT,CASSLVASGRDTQYF
TRBD2,TRBJ2-1,medium-sized,TRBV6-4,TGTGCCAGCAGTGACCGAGCGGGAGCAGGCAATGAGCAGTTCTTC,CASSDRAGAGNEQFF
.,TRBJ2-5,.,TRBV28,TGTGCCAGCAGTTTATCGGGGACCCAGTACTTC,CASSLSGTQYF
TRBD2,TRBJ2-3,.,TRBV27,TGTGCCAGCAGATCCGGGACTAGCGGGAGGCTTGACCGCACAGATACGCAGTATTTT,CASRSGTSGRLDRTDTQYF
TRBD1,TRBJ2-1,few,TRBV11-3,TGTGCCAGCAGCTTAAAAGGGGGCCTCTCCTACAATGAGCAGTTCTTC,CASSLKGGLSYNEQFF
TRBD1,TRBJ1-5,.,TRBV28,TGTGCCAGCAGACCGGACAGGGGGAGCAATCAGCCCCAGCATTTT,CASRPDRGSNQPQHF
TRBD2,TRBJ2-7,once,TRBV7-3,TGTGCCAGCAGCCCTAGCGGGGGCTCCTACGAGCAGTACTTC,CASSPSGGSYEQYF
.,TRBJ2-1,.,TRBV21-1,TGTGCCAGCAGCCACGAGCACGAACAGTTCTTC,CASSHEHEQFF
.,TRBJ2-1,.,TRBV7-9,TGTTCCAGCAGCCGTCCCGGGAGTGGCCAGTTCTTC,CSSSRPGSGQFF
.,TRBJ2-1,few,TRBV10-3,TGTGCCACCGGACTCGCAGCGGGCAATGAGCAGTTCTTC,CATGLAAGNEQFF
TRBD1,TRBJ2-1,.,TRBV28,TGTGCCAGCAGTTTCGAAGACGCCTCCGGGACAGGGGGTGGGAATGAGCAGTTCTTC,CASSFEDASGTGGGNEQFF
TRBD2,TRBJ2-2,.,TRBV7-6,TGTGCCAGCAGCCGAGCGGGGCCTGACACCGGGGAGCTGTTTTTT,CASSRAGPDTGELFF
TRBD2,TRBJ2-3,.,TRBV4-3,TGCGCCAGCAGCCAAGATCTTAGGCTAGCGGGAGTGGCAGATACGCAGTATTTT,CASSQDLRLAGVADTQYF
.,TRBJ2-5,.,TRBV7-9,TGTGCCAGCAGCTTAGGTCAGGGCGAGCAAGAGACCCAGTACTTC,CASSLGQGEQETQYF
.,TRBJ1-1,.,TRBV7-2,TGTGCCAGCAGCTCGACACTGAACACTGAAGCTTTCTTT,CASSSTLNTEAFF
TRBD2,TRBJ2-5,.,TRBV30,TGTGCCTGGAGCTCCCCCAGGACTAGCGGGAAAGAGACCCAGTACTTC,CAWSSPRTSGKETQYF
TRBD1,TRBJ2-1,few,TRBV5-1,TGCGCCAGCAGCTTGGGACAGGGGGCCAATGAGCAGTTCTTC,CASSLGQGANEQFF
TRBD2,TRBJ2-7,.,TRBV30,TGTGCCTGGAGGGAGACTAGCGGGAAATACGAGCAGTACTTC,CAWRETSGKYEQYF
TRBD1,TRBJ1-1,.,TRBV28,TGTGCCAGCAGTTACTCGACAGGGGGTCGTCAAGCTTTCTTT,CASSYSTGGRQAFF
.,TRBJ1-6,few,TRBV30,TGTGCCTGGACTCCAGGTGATGGTTCACCCCTCCACTTT,CAWTPGDGSPLHF
TRBD1,TRBJ2-7,.,TRBV7-3,TGTGCCAGCAGCTACGGGACAGGGGAATACGAGCAGTACTTC,CASSYGTGEYEQYF
TRBD2,TRBJ2-7,.,TRBV4-1,TGCGCCAGCAGCCAAGTGTCTGGACTAGCGGGAGATGCGCGGTACGAGCAGTACTTC,CASSQVSGLAGDARYEQYF
TRBD1,TRBJ1-2,.,TRBV19,TGTGCCAGTAGGCCACAGGGGAACTATGGCTACACCTTC,CASRPQGNYGYTF
TRBD1,TRBJ2-7,.,TRBV5-1,TGCGCCAGCAGCTCCGGGACAGTTTCCGAGCAGTACTTC,CASSSGTVSEQYF
.,TRBJ2-1,few,TRBV15,TGTGCCACCAGCAGTCGCGAGCGCCTCAATGAGCAGTTCTTC,CATSSRERLNEQFF
TRBD1,TRBJ2-7,once,TRBV28,TGTGCCAGCAGTTTACCGGGACAGGTCTCCTACGAGCAGTACTTC,CASSLPGQVSYEQYF
TRBD2,TRBJ2-7,.,TRBV28,TGTGCCAGCAGTTTATCTAGCGGGGCCTACGAGCAGTACTTC,CASSLSSGAYEQYF
TRBD1,TRBJ2-2,.,TRBV7-2,TGTGCCAGCAGCCCTTGGGACAGGGCGACCGGGGAGCTGTTTTTT,CASSPWDRATGELFF
.,TRBJ2-7,.,TRBV4-3,TGCGCCAGCAGCCAAAACCCCCCCGTAGAGAGTTACTACGAGCAGTACTTC,CASSQNPPVESYYEQYF
TRBD2,TRBJ2-1,.,TRBV7-8,TGTGCCAGCAGCTCCGGACTAGCGGTCTACAATGAGCAGTTCTTC,CASSSGLAVYNEQFF
TRBD1,TRBJ1-3,.,TRBV4-1,TGCGCCAGCAGCCTGACAGGGACTGGAAACACCATATATTTT,CASSLTGTGNTIYF
.,TRBJ2-7,.,TRBV29-1,TGCAGCGTTGAAAGTGTTACCCGAGGGAGTTCCGAGCAGTACTTC,CSVESVTRGSSEQYF
TRBD1,TRBJ2-5,.,TRBV7-8,TGTGCCAGCAGACCTCAGGGGGAAGAGACCCAGTACTTC,CASRPQGEETQYF
TRBD1,TRBJ2-5,.,TRBV7-3,TGTGCCAGCAGCACCGGACAGGGGCTGGGAGAGACCCAGTACTTC,CASSTGQGLGETQYF